Detailed here is one T cell receptor (beta chain). What it recognizes is unknown. Here immunoSEQ multiplex PCR was the method, and the copy in TCRdb shows in-frame clones only, minus some. This table has tens of thousands of clones, around 94% appearing once. CDR1 is SGHVS and CDR2 is FQNEAQ in the germline V gene. V lost 5 bases, J lost 3 bases, and 23 bases lay in between. This CDR3 has 17 residues. This sample was taken from a study of OX40 agonist ivuxolimab in advanced cancers. Study results and limitations: Clonal expansion among partial responders at 0.1-3.0 mg/kg ranked near the lowest.

This receptor was obtained from an adult with an advanced solid tumor such as melanoma, head and neck, liver or kidney cancer. The chain joins TRBV7-8 to TRBJ2-7, with no clear D. Sequencing was performed on CD4+ or CD8+ T cells sorted from blood, taken in a trial of the OX40 agonist ivuxolimab. CDR3 region: CASSPHVLTGEYYEQYF. CDR3 nucleotide sequence: TGTGCCAGCAGCCCGCACGTTTTGACTGGTGAATACTACGAGCAGTACTTC. The full variable domain, its missing parts supplied by reference TRBV7-8 and TRBJ2-7, is GAGVSQSPRYKVAKRGQDVALRCDPISGHVSLFWYQQALGQGPEFLTYFQNEAQLDKSGLPSDRFFAERPEGSVSTLKIQRTQQEDSAVYLCASSPHVLTGEYYEQYFGPGTRLTVT.